This TCR beta chain derives from a study of Ad26.COV2.S vaccination and SARS-CoV-2 variants. About the research overall: Administration of Ad26.COV2.S was intramuscular, either once or twice 56 days apart.

There are 11 residues in the CDR3. Trimming removed 8 bases from V and 10 bases from J; junction bases left unmatched: 6. CDR1 and CDR2 from the germline V gene are LNHDA and SQIVND (reference sequence). Study observations and caveats: Vaccine and placebo groups showed comparable non-spike TCR breadth.

On this clone: What it recognizes is unknown.

Treatment given: some 20 received Ad26.COV2.S at low or high dose, single or two shots; 5 received placebo; per-sample allocation not given. Collection of samples fell on day 63 after the first vaccine or placebo injection. Generated by immunoSEQ multiplex PCR, the TCRdb table keeps only in-frame clones and is missing some. The table shows roughly 420,000 clones, with approximately 89% occurring only once. This clonotype was sampled from a person aged 18-60 years who received the Ad26.COV2.S COVID-19 vaccine or a placebo. V usage is TRBV19 and J usage is TRBJ1-1; TRBD1 agrees at 8 bases. The source was peripheral blood, collected in a trial of Ad26.COV2.S vaccine versus placebo. CDR3 protein: CASGLTGGAFF. Here the CDR3 DNA reads TGTGCCAGTGGGTTAACAGGGGGAGCTTTCTTT.